The rows below give T cell receptor beta chains drawn from one sample of a study of radiotherapy plus CTLA-4 blockade in lung cancer. TCRdb keeps only in-frame clones here, not all; method: immunoSEQ multiplex PCR. The sample holds about 110,000 clones, around 85% seen once. The sequenced sample was peripheral blood, obtained from a patient treated with radiotherapy plus ipilimumab. The receptors derive from a human donor with non-small cell lung cancer that progressed on radiotherapy plus ipilimumab. Some clones in this sample may be carry-over from other donors' samples. Each CDR3 is given with its conserved first and last residue. D genes are given only for firm matches. Some rows have no size entry. The others give once, few or many, or a class for an expanded clone.

V gene: TRBV5-4
clone size: few
D gene: .
J gene: TRBJ2-3
CDR3 protein: CASSSESFGDTQYF
CDR3 DNA: TGTGCCAGCAGCTCGGAAAGTTTTGGAGATACGCAGTATTTT

V gene: TRBV7-9
clone size: .
D gene: .
J gene: TRBJ1-1
CDR3 protein: CASSADTEAFF
CDR3 DNA: TGTGCCAGCAGTGCGGACACTGAAGCTTTCTTT

V gene: TRBV5-6
clone size: .
D gene: .
J gene: TRBJ1-2
CDR3 protein: CASGKDRIFYGYTF
CDR3 DNA: TGTGCCAGCGGCAAGGACAGAATCTTCTATGGCTACACCTTC

V gene: TRBV10-3
clone size: few
D gene: .
J gene: TRBJ1-6
CDR3 protein: CAISESSMSLDNSPLHF
CDR3 DNA: TGTGCCATCAGTGAGTCGTCCATGAGCCTGGATAATTCACCCCTCCACTTT

V gene: TRBV5-1
clone size: .
D gene: TRBD1
J gene: TRBJ1-1
CDR3 protein: CASSADRGGTEAFF
CDR3 DNA: TGCGCCAGCAGCGCCGACAGGGGCGGCACTGAAGCTTTCTTT

V gene: TRBV13
clone size: .
D gene: .
J gene: TRBJ1-2
CDR3 protein: CASSPAGTKGYGYTF
CDR3 DNA: TGTGCCAGCAGCCCGGCCGGGACTAAGGGGTATGGCTACACCTTC

V gene: TRBV9
clone size: .
D gene: TRBD2
J gene: TRBJ2-3
CDR3 protein: CASNRGSSGTTDTQYF
CDR3 DNA: TGTGCCAGCAACAGAGGGAGTAGCGGGACCACAGATACGCAGTATTTT

V gene: TRBV30
clone size: few
D gene: .
J gene: TRBJ2-1
CDR3 protein: CAWAGVGGSSYNEQFF
CDR3 DNA: TGTGCCTGGGCCGGAGTTGGCGGCAGCTCCTACAATGAGCAGTTCTTC

V gene: TRBV5-4
clone size: .
D gene: TRBD1
J gene: TRBJ1-4
CDR3 protein: CASSGQGSEKLFF
CDR3 DNA: TGTGCCAGCAGCGGACAGGGTTCGGAAAAACTGTTTTTT

V gene: TRBV28
clone size: .
D gene: TRBD1
J gene: TRBJ1-2
CDR3 protein: CASSSVRWDRGYGYTF
CDR3 DNA: TGTGCCAGCAGTTCCGTACGGTGGGACAGGGGCTATGGCTACACCTTC

V gene: TRBV10-3
clone size: .
D gene: TRBD1
J gene: TRBJ1-4
CDR3 protein: CAISPQGGTNEKLFF
CDR3 DNA: TGTGCCATCAGTCCCCAGGGGGGAACTAATGAAAAACTGTTTTTT

V gene: TRBV5-4
clone size: .
D gene: TRBD2
J gene: TRBJ2-1
CDR3 protein: CASSFLAGGFSSYNEQFF
CDR3 DNA: TGTGCCAGCAGCTTCCTAGCGGGGGGCTTCAGCTCCTACAATGAGCAGTTCTTC

V gene: TRBV9
clone size: .
D gene: TRBD1
J gene: TRBJ1-3
CDR3 protein: CASSDYMTGGDTIYF
CDR3 DNA: TGTGCCAGCAGCGACTACATGACAGGGGGAGACACCATATATTTT

V gene: TRBV2
clone size: .
D gene: .
J gene: TRBJ2-7
CDR3 protein: CASRGQGTHEQYF
CDR3 DNA: TGTGCCAGCCGTGGGCAGGGGACCCACGAGCAGTACTTC

V gene: TRBV4-1
clone size: .
D gene: .
J gene: TRBJ1-5
CDR3 protein: CASSQMLTASGRFQPQHF
CDR3 DNA: TGCGCCAGCAGCCAGATGTTGACAGCTTCAGGGAGGTTCCAGCCCCAGCATTTT

V gene: TRBV9
clone size: .
D gene: .
J gene: TRBJ1-1
CDR3 protein: CASSVQGYMNTEAFF
CDR3 DNA: TGTGCCAGCAGCGTCCAGGGTTACATGAACACTGAAGCTTTCTTT

V gene: TRBV7-9
clone size: .
D gene: TRBD1
J gene: TRBJ1-2
CDR3 protein: CASSLGTGDFYYGYTF
CDR3 DNA: TGTGCCAGCAGCTTAGGAACAGGGGATTTTTACTATGGCTACACCTTC

V gene: TRBV7-9
clone size: .
D gene: TRBD1
J gene: TRBJ1-5
CDR3 protein: CASSLPKGANSNQPQHF
CDR3 DNA: TGTGCCAGCAGCTTGCCGAAGGGGGCAAATAGCAATCAGCCCCAGCATTTT

V gene: TRBV9
clone size: .
D gene: .
J gene: TRBJ2-1
CDR3 protein: CASSLLHNEQFF
CDR3 DNA: TGTGCCAGCAGCTTACTTCACAATGAGCAGTTCTTC

V gene: TRBV27
clone size: .
D gene: TRBD1
J gene: TRBJ2-5
CDR3 protein: CASSLRQGLEETQYF
CDR3 DNA: TGTGCCAGCAGTTTAAGACAGGGCCTTGAGGAGACCCAGTACTTC

V gene: TRBV5-1
clone size: .
D gene: .
J gene: TRBJ1-2
CDR3 protein: CASSFAGTNYGYTF
CDR3 DNA: TGCGCCAGCAGCTTCGCGGGAACTAACTATGGCTACACCTTC

V gene: TRBV5-6
clone size: .
D gene: TRBD1
J gene: TRBJ1-2
CDR3 protein: CASTLGGQGKFYGYTF
CDR3 DNA: TGTGCCAGCACCCTTGGGGGACAGGGGAAGTTCTATGGCTACACCTTC

V gene: TRBV2
clone size: .
D gene: .
J gene: TRBJ2-7
CDR3 protein: CASEWAGKYEQYF
CDR3 DNA: TGTGCCAGCGAATGGGCAGGAAAATACGAGCAGTACTTC

V gene: TRBV7-9
clone size: .
D gene: TRBD2
J gene: TRBJ2-3
CDR3 protein: CASSLGGLAGTDTQYF
CDR3 DNA: TGTGCCAGCAGCTTAGGGGGACTAGCGGGCACAGATACGCAGTATTTT

V gene: TRBV6-1
clone size: once
D gene: .
J gene: TRBJ1-1
CDR3 protein: CASRIPGLTEAFF
CDR3 DNA: TGTGCCAGCCGTATACCGGGACTCACTGAAGCTTTCTTT

V gene: TRBV11-3
clone size: .
D gene: .
J gene: TRBJ1-2
CDR3 protein: CASSLGGEGYTF
CDR3 DNA: TGTGCCAGCAGCTTAGGAGGAGAGGGCTACACCTTC

V gene: TRBV9
clone size: .
D gene: TRBD2
J gene: TRBJ2-3
CDR3 protein: CASASGGDTDTQYF
CDR3 DNA: TGTGCCAGCGCTAGCGGGGGGGACACAGATACGCAGTATTTT

V gene: TRBV5-1
clone size: .
D gene: .
J gene: TRBJ2-7
CDR3 protein: CASSLTPAEGYEQYF
CDR3 DNA: TGCGCCAGCAGCTTAACACCCGCAGAAGGGTACGAGCAGTACTTC

V gene: TRBV7-2
clone size: .
D gene: .
J gene: TRBJ2-7
CDR3 protein: CASSLNGGVINEQYF
CDR3 DNA: TGTGCCAGCAGCTTAAATGGCGGAGTAATCAACGAGCAGTACTTC

V gene: TRBV9
clone size: .
D gene: TRBD1
J gene: TRBJ1-4
CDR3 protein: CASSAQGQGEKLFF
CDR3 DNA: TGTGCCAGCAGCGCTCAGGGACAGGGGGAAAAACTGTTTTTT

V gene: TRBV5-4
clone size: .
D gene: TRBD1
J gene: TRBJ2-3
CDR3 protein: CASSLEIGTGGDTQYF
CDR3 DNA: TGTGCCAGCAGCTTGGAGATAGGGACAGGGGGTGATACGCAGTATTTT

V gene: TRBV6-1
clone size: .
D gene: TRBD1
J gene: TRBJ2-1
CDR3 protein: CASSVTGVSYNEQFF
CDR3 DNA: TGTGCCAGCAGTGTAACAGGGGTCTCCTACAATGAGCAGTTCTTC

V gene: TRBV7-9
clone size: .
D gene: .
J gene: TRBJ1-3
CDR3 protein: CASEGHSGNTIYF
CDR3 DNA: TGTGCCAGCGAGGGCCACTCTGGAAACACCATATATTTT

V gene: TRBV18
clone size: once
D gene: .
J gene: TRBJ1-5
CDR3 protein: CASSPWEGNQPQHF
CDR3 DNA: TGTGCCAGCTCACCATGGGAGGGCAATCAGCCCCAGCATTTT

V gene: TRBV7-3
clone size: .
D gene: TRBD2
J gene: TRBJ2-2
CDR3 protein: CASSRRLAGATGELFF
CDR3 DNA: TGTGCCAGCAGCAGAAGACTAGCAGGAGCAACCGGGGAGCTGTTTTTT

V gene: TRBV6-5
clone size: .
D gene: .
J gene: TRBJ1-3
CDR3 protein: CASSYDTARDGNTIYF
CDR3 DNA: TGTGCCAGCAGTTACGATACGGCACGGGATGGAAACACCATATATTTT

V gene: TRBV2
clone size: .
D gene: TRBD1
J gene: TRBJ2-7
CDR3 protein: CASRRQGHEQYF
CDR3 DNA: TGTGCCAGCAGGCGACAGGGACACGAGCAGTACTTC

V gene: TRBV7-3
clone size: .
D gene: .
J gene: TRBJ1-2
CDR3 protein: CASSLGIGTNYGYTF
CDR3 DNA: TGTGCCAGCAGCTTAGGGATCGGGACAAACTATGGCTACACCTTC

V gene: TRBV27
clone size: .
D gene: .
J gene: TRBJ2-5
CDR3 protein: CASSFLDSQETQYF
CDR3 DNA: TGTGCCAGCAGTTTCCTCGATTCCCAAGAGACCCAGTACTTC

V gene: TRBV4-2
clone size: .
D gene: .
J gene: TRBJ2-2
CDR3 protein: CASSQDGGTSLITGELFF
CDR3 DNA: TGTGCCAGCAGCCAAGATGGAGGAACATCCCTGATAACCGGGGAGCTGTTTTTT

V gene: TRBV5-1
clone size: .
D gene: .
J gene: TRBJ2-7
CDR3 protein: CASSPGTDSYEQYF
CDR3 DNA: TGCGCCAGCAGCCCCGGGACGGATTCCTACGAGCAGTACTTC

V gene: TRBV7-3
clone size: .
D gene: .
J gene: TRBJ2-6
CDR3 protein: CASSPSTTVLSGANVLTF
CDR3 DNA: TGTGCCAGCAGCCCCTCGACAACCGTCCTCTCTGGGGCCAACGTCCTGACTTTC

V gene: TRBV6-6
clone size: .
D gene: .
J gene: TRBJ2-1
CDR3 protein: CASRDNEQFF
CDR3 DNA: TGTGCCAGCAGAGACAATGAGCAGTTCTTC

V gene: TRBV7-2
clone size: .
D gene: TRBD2
J gene: TRBJ2-7
CDR3 protein: CASSLRGGSYEQYF
CDR3 DNA: TGTGCCAGCAGCTTACGCGGGGGTTCTTACGAGCAGTACTTC

V gene: TRBV5-6
clone size: .
D gene: .
J gene: TRBJ2-3
CDR3 protein: CASSWGVLDSTIDTQYF
CDR3 DNA: TGTGCCAGCAGCTGGGGAGTGTTGGATAGTACCATCGATACGCAGTATTTT

V gene: TRBV21-1
clone size: .
D gene: .
J gene: TRBJ2-5
CDR3 protein: CASSKVRASGVQETQYF
CDR3 DNA: TGTGCCAGCAGCAAAGTCAGGGCTAGCGGGGTCCAAGAGACCCAGTACTTC

V gene: TRBV11-2
clone size: .
D gene: .
J gene: TRBJ1-3
CDR3 protein: CASSLAFSSGNTIYF
CDR3 DNA: TGTGCCAGCAGCTTAGCCTTCAGCTCTGGAAACACCATATATTTT

V gene: TRBV19
clone size: .
D gene: TRBD1
J gene: TRBJ2-7
CDR3 protein: CASSQRQGSDYEQYF
CDR3 DNA: TGTGCCAGTAGTCAAAGACAGGGGTCGGATTACGAGCAGTACTTC

V gene: TRBV14
clone size: .
D gene: TRBD1
J gene: TRBJ1-2
CDR3 protein: CASSQRTGGYGYTF
CDR3 DNA: TGTGCCAGCAGCCAGCGCACAGGGGGCTATGGCTACACCTTC

V gene: TRBV9
clone size: few
D gene: TRBD1
J gene: TRBJ2-7
CDR3 protein: CASSMGQGAWEQYF
CDR3 DNA: TGTGCCAGCAGTATGGGGCAGGGGGCGTGGGAGCAGTACTTC